This TCR beta chain was sequenced for a study of blood T cells in healthy people across ages. A second PCR of roughly 7 to 11 cycles used a sample-barcoded 5' primer and a J-beta primer mix. TCRdb independently ran MiXCR on the 5' RACE reads; one entry per CDR3 protein. The table lists about 380,000 distinct CDR3 sequences, 45% to 60% of them singletons, with under 60% in the top ten. This TCR was recovered from a man aged 55-75 years in good health. The source material was blood.

CDR3 residues: CSALRGGAQFF. CDR3 DNA sequence: TGCAGTGCTCTCCGCGGGGGGGCGCAGTTCTTC. This chain uses TRBV20-1 with TRBJ2-1, with TRBD2 matching over 9 bases. The junction had 5 bases not matched to a gene; V was cut back by 5 bases and J by 12 bases. Looked up from germline, CDR1 is DFQATT and CDR2 is SNEGSKA (reference sequence). The CDR3 runs 11 residues.